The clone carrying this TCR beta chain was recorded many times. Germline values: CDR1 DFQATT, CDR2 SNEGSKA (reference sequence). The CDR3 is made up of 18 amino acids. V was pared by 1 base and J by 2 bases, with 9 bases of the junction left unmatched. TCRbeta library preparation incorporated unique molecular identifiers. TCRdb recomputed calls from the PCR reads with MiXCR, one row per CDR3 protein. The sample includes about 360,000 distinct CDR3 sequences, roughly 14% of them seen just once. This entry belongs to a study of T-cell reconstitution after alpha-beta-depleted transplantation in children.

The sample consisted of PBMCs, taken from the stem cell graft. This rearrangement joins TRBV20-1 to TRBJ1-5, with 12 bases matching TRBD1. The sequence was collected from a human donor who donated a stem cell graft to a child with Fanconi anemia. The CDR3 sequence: CSARVPRDRGQGNQPQHF. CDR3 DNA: TGCAGTGCTAGAGTCCCCCGGGACAGGGGGCAAGGCAATCAGCCCCAGCATTTT.